The 6 T cell receptor beta chains below were found in one sample sequenced in a study of T cell clonality in common variable immunodeficiency (dated by TCRdb to 2015 to 2017). Library preparation employed the immunoSEQ multiplex PCR assay. TCRdb obtained this table from immuneACCESS and retained in-frame rearrangements with V and J assigned. These tables miss some clones; where compared with another copy, unresolved V genes account for less than half of the shortfall, and the remainder is unexplained. The sample counts tens of thousands of clones, each observed more than once. Jointly, the top ten make up 2.5% to 3% of the sample. The sample taken for sequencing was peripheral blood mononuclear cells. The source is a person between 18 and 70 years old in good health.

This clone was seen many times. The read halts 3 residues ahead of the CDR3 end, with the missing end drawn from the germline J gene. V is TRBV2 and J is TRBJ1-1; 8 bases match TRBD1. The CDR3 totals 11 residues. Germline lookup yields CDR1 SNHLY and CDR2 FYNNEI. CDR3 DNA, as far as it was read: TGTGCCAGCAGCGGACAGGGTTGG. Protein sequence: CASSGQGW. The complete CDR3 protein is CASSGQGWAFF. Full variable domain (rest looked up from reference TRBV2 and TRBJ1-1): EPEVTQTPSHQVTQMGQEVILRCVPISNHLYFYWYRQILGQKVEFLVSFYNNEISEKSEIFDDQFSVERPDGSNFTLKIRSTKLEDSAMYFCASSGQGWAFFGQGTRLTVV.

This clone has a count of ten or more. The sequenced fragment ends 3 residues before the CDR3 boundary, so the rest is inferred from the germline J gene. This chain uses TRBV5-1 with TRBJ1-2, with 9 positions matching TRBD1. The CDR3 consists of 15 residues. Germline V CDR1 and CDR2: SGHRS, YFSETQ. This CDR3 reads CASSLVPQGAYGYTF. The DNA read from the CDR3 is TGCGCCAGCAGCTTGGTACCACAGGGGGCTTACGGC.

This clone appeared many times. The read ends 3 residues early relative to the CDR3; the germline J gene fills the gap. The chain employs TRBV6-2 or TRBV6-3 and TRBJ2-3, with TRBD1 matching 9 bases. The CDR3 runs to 16 residues. CDR1 and CDR2 from the germline V gene are MNHEY and SVGEGT. J lost 6 bases, V lost 6 bases, and 13 bases had no gene match. The CDR3 DNA, read in part, is TGTGCCAGCAGCCCTTACAGGGGGCGTAGTAAGGATACG. Encoded protein: CASSPYRGRSKDT. The whole CDR3 is CASSPYRGRSKDTQYF.

In this sample, this clone turned up many times. The DNA ends 3 residues before the CDR3 does, and the rest of the CDR3 is filled in from the germline J gene. The chain combines TRBV29-1 with TRBJ1-2; the D gene is possibly TRBD1 (5 bases). The CDR3 spans 12 residues. V lost 5 bases to trimming and J lost 2 bases, with 9 bases between them. The germline V gene has CDR1 SQVTM and CDR2 ANQGSEA. The sequenced part of the CDR3 DNA is TGCAGCGTTACAGGTTCCAACTATGGC. It yields the protein CSVTGSNYG. The entire CDR3 is CSVTGSNYGYTF.

This clone was seen at least ten times. The CDR3 extends 3 residues past the end of the read, so its final part is completed from the germline J gene. The V call is TRBV7-9, the J call TRBJ1-2, with 9 bases aligning to TRBD1. The CDR3 runs 15 residues. With 2 bases clipped from V and 7 bases from J, the junction kept 8 bases outside the gene matches. Germline values: CDR1 SEHNR, CDR2 FQNEAQ (reference sequence). CDR3 bases read: TGTGCCAGCAGCTTATCCCGACAGGGGGGAAGTGGC. It translates to CASSLSRQGGSG. The full CDR3 is CASSLSRQGGSGYTF.

This clone was picked up many times. The observed sequence ends 3 residues before the CDR3 terminus, with the missing tail filled in from the germline J gene. V and J are TRBV18 and TRBJ2-2, with unresolved D. V was cut by 1 base and J by 4 bases, with 4 bases left in between. Germline CDR1 and CDR2: KGHSH and LQKENI. The CDR3 has 13 amino acids. The CDR3 loop is CASSPLFTGELFF. CDR3 bases read: TGTGCCAGCTCACCACTCTTCACCGGGGAG.